This entry is about one T cell receptor (beta chain). This specimen comes from a study of blood T cell repertoires in COVID-19. Study as a whole: Donors in the United States, Italy and Spain gave samples during acute or convalescent COVID-19. The cDNA or gDNA used as material had been derived from T cells, B-cell-depleted T cells, or PBMCs.

Original data processing: Quantification of nucleated cells was approximated via reference gene primer amplification. Produced via immunoSEQ multiplex PCR; TCRdb's table is partial and in-frame only. The DNA gave D and trimming, while V, J and clone size come from that table. The table shows just over 70,000 clones, with roughly 80% occurring only once. The length of the CDR3 is 15 residues. The germline V gene encodes CDR1 MDHEN and CDR2 SYDVKM. The ends were cut back, 6 bases at V and 2 bases at J, with 13 bases in the middle. Sequenced: peripheral blood. The TCR comes from a man between 65 and 85 years old who had recovered from COVID-19. This rearrangement joins TRBV28 to TRBJ1-4; D is uncertain. CDR3 coding DNA: TGTGCCAGCAGACCTTCAGGCGTGACTAATGAAAAACTGTTTTTT. It yields the protein CASRPSGVTNEKLFF.